Following are 5 T cell receptor beta chains from one sample sequenced in a study of T-cell memory formation after mild COVID-19. MiXCR, applied by TCRdb to the 5' RACE reads, yields one record per CDR3 protein. Of some 300,000 distinct CDR3 sequences listed, 20% to 25% are singletons. The sequenced material came from PBMCs or a T cell subset sorted from them (not recorded which). The source of these receptors is a man between 18 and 29 years old who had mild COVID-19 (a few samples of this study predate the infection). Cell type and time point are not known.

The chain has TRBV4-3 and TRBJ1-1, with D possibly TRBD1 on 5 matching bases. CDR1 LGHNA and CDR2 YSLEER come from the germline V gene. This CDR3 contains 14 residues. V was trimmed by 3 bases and J by 6 bases, leaving 14 bases between them. The CDR3 loop reads CASSQSRVGAEAFF. CDR3 bases: TGCGCCAGCAGCCAGTCCCGGGTGGGGGCTGAAGCTTTCTTT.

The gene calls are TRBV12-3 or TRBV12-4 and TRBJ2-7; 9 nucleotides align to TRBD1. The CDR3 has 15 amino acids. J gave up 1 base and V 5 bases, and 6 bases lay outside the gene matches. As DNA, the CDR3 is TGTGCCAGCAGTAAAGCCGGGACAGGGTCCTACGAGCAGTACTTC. Translation: CASSKAGTGSYEQYF.

The rearrangement joins TRBV20-1 to TRBJ1-4; no reliable D call. The CDR3 consists of 16 residues. Trimming cost V 6 bases and J 8 bases, with 25 bases left between them. CDR1 and CDR2 (germline): DFQATT, SNEGSKA (reference sequence). CDR3 in amino acids: CSAGGRSLRRREKLFF. As DNA, the CDR3 is TGCAGTGCAGGTGGCAGAAGTCTCCGAAGAAGGGAAAAACTGTTTTTT.

This clonotype was seen more than once but under ten times. V and J are TRBV20-1 and TRBJ2-3, with D tentatively TRBD2 (6 bases). Trimming pared 5 bases from V and 1 base from J, leaving 10 bases between. CDR1 is DFQATT and CDR2 is SNEGSKA in the germline V gene (reference sequence). The CDR3 consists of 13 residues. CDR3 protein: CSALLAGTDTQYF. The DNA of the CDR3 is TGCAGTGCTCTATTAGCGGGCACAGATACGCAGTATTTT.

This clonotype appeared a few times. The rearrangement joins TRBV7-2 to TRBJ2-3; 8 bases map to TRBD2. Per germline, CDR1 SGHTA and CDR2 FQGNSA. Trimming took 1 base from V and 0 from J; bases not matched to a gene: 3. The CDR3 has 16 amino acids. The CDR3 DNA sequence: TGTGCCAGCAGCTTAGGTGCTAGCGGGAGCACAGATACGCAGTATTTT. Residues: CASSLGASGSTDTQYF.